Sequencing of this TCR beta chain was carried out in a study of cytomegalovirus exposure and HLA in healthy donors. Concerning this clone itself: Its matching antigen is unknown.

With 0 bases clipped from V and 6 bases from J, the junction kept 5 bases outside the gene matches. CDR3 length: 16 amino acids. CDR1 LNHDA and CDR2 SQIVND come from the germline V gene (reference sequence). Amplification used 60 Vbeta primers and 13 Jbeta primers. Here immunoSEQ multiplex PCR was the method, and the copy in TCRdb shows in-frame clones only, minus some. The data hold 170,000 or so clones, with about 80% observed a single time. Findings and limits, study-wide: Immune exposure information available was restricted to CMV serostatus. TCR beta sequences reportedly predicted most subjects' HLA-A and HLA-B alleles accurately.

The chain links TRBV19 to TRBJ2-3, with 11 bases that match TRBD2. The sequencing input was PBMCs. This receptor was taken from a man aged 30 to 39 in good health and CMV-seropositive. The CDR3 loop is CASSIEASGGTDTQYF. The CDR3 DNA sequence: TGTGCCAGTAGTATAGAGGCTAGCGGGGGGACCGATACGCAGTATTTT.